What follows are 14 T cell receptor beta chains derived from one specimen sequenced in a study of blood T cell repertoires in COVID-19 (TCRdb year 2020). Library construction relied on the immunoSEQ multiplex PCR assay. As stored in TCRdb, this immuneACCESS dataset retains in-frame rearrangements with V and J assigned. A fraction of the clones does not appear; measured against another copy, unresolved V genes explain less than half of the discrepancy, and the remainder lacks a known reason. This sample gives about 200,000 clones in total; around 80% of them show up just once. The ten largest clones add up to 10% to 15% of the sample. The sequenced sample consisted of peripheral blood. Receptor source: a human donor in a cohort sampled during active COVID-19.

The V and J genes are TRBV21-1 and TRBJ2-7; TRBD2 is taken as the D call from the table, unchecked against the DNA. TRBV21-1 is a pseudogene locus. There are 15 residues in the CDR3. The DNA for the CDR3 is TGTGCCAGCAGCGCACGCGACACGGGACTTCACGAGCAGTACTTC. It translates to CASSARDTGLHEQYF.

The chain combines TRBV29-1 with TRBJ2-3, with 8 bases matching TRBD1. CDR1 and CDR2 from the germline V gene are SQVTM and ANQGSEA. The CDR3 extends over 14 amino acids. V was clipped by 4 bases and J by 0 bases; unmatched bases: 3. CDR3 sequence reads: CSVGGQGSTDTQYF. CDR3 DNA: TGCAGCGTTGGAGGACAGGGAAGCACAGATACGCAGTATTTT.

This chain joins TRBV5-5 and TRBJ2-5, with 7 nucleotides matching TRBD1. This CDR3 has 15 amino acids. Trimming at V came to 5 bases and at J to 4 bases, leaving 11 bases not matched to a gene. Germline CDR1 is SGHKS and CDR2 is YYEKEE (reference sequence). The DNA for the CDR3 is TGTGCCAGCAGTAATGGAAAGGGGGCAGGAGAGACCCAGTACTTC. This sequence encodes CASSNGKGAGETQYF.

The chain employs TRBV15 and TRBJ1-5, with TRBD1 matching 11 bases. Germline V gene lookup returns CDR1 LNHNV and CDR2 YYDKDF (reference sequence). The J segment lost 4 bases and the V segment lost 4 bases, leaving 12 bases of the junction unmatched. The CDR3 has 18 residues. CDR3 sequence reads: CATSTGTGGGARNQPQHF. The CDR3 nucleotides read TGTGCCACCAGCACCGGGACAGGGGGGGGTGCAAGAAATCAGCCCCAGCATTTT.

The chain uses TRBV18 and TRBJ2-7, with D possibly matching TRBD2 (6 bases). Germline V gene sequence: CDR1 KGHSH, CDR2 LQKENI. Deletions cut 4 bases from V and 5 bases from J, with 15 bases between. CDR3 length equals 14 residues. This CDR3 reads CASSQASRRDEQYF. The CDR3, as DNA: TGTGCCAGCTCACAAGCCTCAAGGAGGGACGAGCAGTACTTC.

The chain carries TRBV15 and TRBJ2-3, with 7 nucleotides matching TRBD2. Germline V gene data show CDR1 as LNHNV and CDR2 as YYDKDF (reference sequence). With V trimmed by 9 bases and J by 1 base, 10 bases remained unmatched. The CDR3 runs 15 residues. In DNA form, the CDR3 reads TGTGCCACTTCGCGGGGGTCCTACGGCACAGATACGCAGTATTTT. Protein sequence: CATSRGSYGTDTQYF.

V gene TRBV7-9 combines with J gene TRBJ1-4; 8 positions agree with TRBD1. Germline-derived CDR1 and CDR2 are SEHNR and FQNEAQ (reference sequence). The CDR3 has 16 residues. With 1 base clipped from V and 3 bases from J, the junction kept 4 bases outside the gene matches. The CDR3 is CASSLVGQGPNEKLFF. The DNA of the CDR3 is TGTGCCAGCAGCTTAGTTGGACAGGGTCCTAATGAAAAACTGTTTTTT. Looking up the rest from reference TRBV7-9 and TRBJ1-4 gives the full variable domain: DTGVSQNPRHKITKRGQNVTFRCDPISEHNRLYWYRQTLGQGPEFLTYFQNEAQLEKSRLLSDRFSAERPKGSFSTLEIQRTEQGDSAMYLCASSLVGQGPNEKLFFGSGTQLSVL.

This clone was found a few times. J is TRBJ2-2 and V is TRBV6-6, with TRBD2 identical over 11 bases. The V gene end was trimmed by 4 bases and the J gene end by 4 bases; junction bases not matched to a gene: 5. Germline-derived CDR1 and CDR2 are MNHNY and SVGAGI (reference sequence). The CDR3 totals 16 residues. Here the CDR3 reads CASSSQGLAGTGELFF. CDR3 bases: TGTGCCAGCAGTTCCCAAGGACTAGCGGGCACCGGGGAGCTGTTTTTT.

The chain recombines TRBV2 with TRBJ2-3; D is perhaps TRBD1 (5 bases). The CDR3 contains 14 residues. With 5 bases removed from V and 1 base from J, the gap between germline ends came to 10 bases. Per germline, CDR1 SNHLY and CDR2 FYNNEI. The CDR3 coding sequence is TGTGCCAGCAGTAGACAGATTCGCACAGATACGCAGTATTTT. Translated, it gives CASSRQIRTDTQYF.

This clone was seen repeatedly, ten times or more. This chain uses TRBV4-1 with TRBJ2-1, with TRBD2 as a possible D gene (6 bases). V shed 0 bases and J shed 8 bases, with 11 bases lying between them. The CDR3 extends over 14 amino acids. Germline V lookup: CDR1 MGHRA, CDR2 YSYEKL. CDR3 coding DNA: TGCGCCAGCAGCCAAGATACCGGGGGAGATGAGCAGTTCTTC. It specifies CASSQDTGGDEQFF.

The chain recombines TRBV6-5 with TRBJ1-5; D is perhaps TRBD1 (6 bases). Germline V lookup: CDR1 MNHEY, CDR2 SVGAGI. V shed 6 bases and J shed 1 base, with 13 bases lying between them. There are 15 residues in the CDR3. CDR3 sequence reads: CASSVRRGSNQPQHF. Written as DNA, the CDR3 is TGTGCCAGCAGCGTGCGTAGGGGGAGCAATCAGCCCCAGCATTTT.

The chain is built from TRBV9 and TRBJ2-2; weak D call: TRBD2 (5 bases). Germline V CDR1 and CDR2: SGDLS, YYNGEE. This CDR3 contains 14 residues. With 4 bases removed from V and 5 bases from J, the gap between germline ends came to 12 bases. CDR3 nucleotide sequence: TGTGCCAGCAGCTTTACCCGGGGTACCGGGGAGCTGTTTTTT. This codes for CASSFTRGTGELFF.

V is TRBV28 and J is TRBJ2-2; D perhaps matches TRBD1 (5 bases). Deletions cut 3 bases from V and 4 bases from J, with 9 bases between. Germline V gives CDR1 MDHEN, CDR2 SYDVKM. The CDR3 has 14 amino acids. The CDR3 reads CASSFSGRTGELFF. CDR3 nucleotide sequence: TGTGCCAGCAGTTTTTCAGGGCGCACCGGGGAGCTGTTTTTT.

The chain has TRBV6-2 or TRBV6-3 and TRBJ1-1; D unresolved. V lost 5 bases and J lost 6, with 10 bases in between. The germline V gene has CDR1 MNHEY and CDR2 SVGEGT. CDR3 length: 12 amino acids. The CDR3: CASSILRSEAFF. The CDR3, as DNA: TGTGCCAGCAGTATCCTCAGGTCTGAAGCTTTCTTT.